This TCR beta chain appears in the sequencing data of a study of OX40 agonist ivuxolimab in advanced cancers. Baseline was the first blood sampling point, followed by cycle 4 day 1 and cycle 7 day 1. Generated by immunoSEQ multiplex PCR, the TCRdb table keeps only in-frame clones and is missing some. The sample includes tens of thousands of clones, 80% to 95% seen only once; the top ten take roughly 1.1%. Germline loops: CDR1 SGHNT, CDR2 YYREEE (reference sequence). CDR3 length equals 16 residues. V dropped 2 bases and J dropped 9; count of bases not matched to a gene: 12. Study-level results: At doses 0.1 to 3.0 mg/kg, CD4+ and CD8+ clones expanded.

With regard to this clone: The antigen is unknown.

The source material was CD4+ or CD8+ T cells sorted from blood, sampled in a trial of the OX40 agonist ivuxolimab. The genes are TRBV5-4 and TRBJ2-7; 12 nucleotides align to TRBD1. The sequence was collected from an adult with an advanced solid tumor such as melanoma, head and neck, liver or kidney cancer. The DNA of the CDR3 is TGTGCCAGCAGCTTCGCCGGGACAGGGGGCGGAGAGGGGCAGTACTTC. Its translation is CASSFAGTGGGEGQYF.